A selection of T cell receptor beta chains follows, all from one sample in a study of post-analysis software for immune sequencing data. TCRdb analysed the PCR reads with MiXCR anew, one entry per CDR3 protein. Of 800,000 to 950,000 distinct CDR3 sequences in the sample, 53% are singletons; the top ten hold over 4%. The sample taken for sequencing was blood. The origin of the receptors is a girl aged 10 to 17 with multiple sclerosis. CDR3s include the opening cysteine and the closing phenylalanine or tryptophan. Fields, in order: clone size, J gene, D gene, V gene, CDR3 DNA, CDR3 protein. D genes are given only for firm matches. Clone size appears in some rows only: once, few, many, or a class for an expanded clone.

clone_size: NA
j_call: TRBJ2-3
d_call: NA
v_call: TRBV25-1
cdr3_nt: TGTGCCAGCAGTGAACTCACAGTAAGGGGTCCTACAGATACGCAGTATTTT
cdr3_aa: CASSELTVRGPTDTQYF

clone_size: NA
j_call: TRBJ2-4
d_call: NA
v_call: TRBV7-8
cdr3_nt: TGTGCCAGCAGCTTAGATGTCAGGGGCTCGCAGTACTTC
cdr3_aa: CASSLDVRGSQYF

clone_size: NA
j_call: TRBJ2-5
d_call: TRBD1
v_call: TRBV20-1
cdr3_nt: TGCAGCCCCAGGACAGGGGGCCAAGAGACCCAGTACTTC
cdr3_aa: CSPRTGGQETQYF

clone_size: many
j_call: TRBJ2-3
d_call: TRBD2
v_call: TRBV2
cdr3_nt: TGTGCCAGCAGCGGGACTAGCGGGAGGACAGATACGCAGTATTTT
cdr3_aa: CASSGTSGRTDTQYF

clone_size: NA
j_call: TRBJ2-7
d_call: NA
v_call: TRBV27
cdr3_nt: TGTGCCACCCACGGGACAAACTCCTACGAGCAGTACTTC
cdr3_aa: CATHGTNSYEQYF

clone_size: NA
j_call: TRBJ2-3
d_call: TRBD2
v_call: TRBV20-1
cdr3_nt: TGCAGTGCTAGAGAAGACCTAGCGGAGACCCCTAGCACAGATACGCAGTATTTT
cdr3_aa: CSAREDLAETPSTDTQYF

clone_size: NA
j_call: TRBJ1-2
d_call: NA
v_call: TRBV7-2
cdr3_nt: TGTGCCAGCAGCTTAGGTCCAGGGATCCTCTATGGCTACACCTTC
cdr3_aa: CASSLGPGILYGYTF

clone_size: NA
j_call: TRBJ2-5
d_call: NA
v_call: TRBV5-1
cdr3_nt: TGCGCCAGCAGCTTGGCCCAGGTGGAAGGAGAGACCCAGTACTTC
cdr3_aa: CASSLAQVEGETQYF

clone_size: NA
j_call: TRBJ2-5
d_call: TRBD1
v_call: TRBV11-2
cdr3_nt: TGTGCCAGCAGCCCGTATGGTGGACAGGGGGGGACCCAGTACTTC
cdr3_aa: CASSPYGGQGGTQYF

clone_size: NA
j_call: TRBJ2-7
d_call: TRBD2
v_call: TRBV20-1
cdr3_nt: TGCAGTGCTAGGGGGACTAGCGGGATTCAGCATGAGCAGTACTTC
cdr3_aa: CSARGTSGIQHEQYF

clone_size: NA
j_call: TRBJ1-2
d_call: NA
v_call: TRBV12-3/TRBV12-4
cdr3_nt: TGTGCCAGCAGTTTTGCGGGGGTCTATGGCTACACCTTC
cdr3_aa: CASSFAGVYGYTF

clone_size: few
j_call: TRBJ2-4
d_call: TRBD2
v_call: TRBV20-1
cdr3_nt: TGCAGTGCTCCACGGGGACTAGCGGGAGGGTCGGCCAAAAACATTCAGTACTTC
cdr3_aa: CSAPRGLAGGSAKNIQYF

clone_size: NA
j_call: TRBJ2-3
d_call: NA
v_call: TRBV20-1
cdr3_nt: TGCAGTGCCTGGAGGTTTGATACGCAGTATTTT
cdr3_aa: CSAWRFDTQYF

clone_size: few
j_call: TRBJ2-5
d_call: NA
v_call: TRBV20-1
cdr3_nt: TGCAGTGCGAACAAACTAGTTTCGGAGACCCAGTACTTC
cdr3_aa: CSANKLVSETQYF

clone_size: NA
j_call: TRBJ2-7
d_call: TRBD1
v_call: TRBV29-1
cdr3_nt: TGCAGCCTCGCAGCCGGGACAGGTACCTACGAGCAGTACTTC
cdr3_aa: CSLAAGTGTYEQYF

clone_size: few
j_call: TRBJ2-7
d_call: TRBD2
v_call: TRBV29-1
cdr3_nt: TGCAGCGCCTCGAGCGGGGACGCCTACGAGCAGTACTTC
cdr3_aa: CSASSGDAYEQYF

clone_size: few
j_call: TRBJ2-5
d_call: TRBD1
v_call: TRBV7-6
cdr3_nt: TGTGCCAGCAGCTTACGGGCAGGGGGCATCGCCGGGACCCAGTACTTC
cdr3_aa: CASSLRAGGIAGTQYF

clone_size: NA
j_call: TRBJ1-4
d_call: TRBD1
v_call: TRBV29-1
cdr3_nt: TGCAGCGCCGGGACAGGGCCATCTAATGAAAAACTGTTTTTT
cdr3_aa: CSAGTGPSNEKLFF

clone_size: few
j_call: TRBJ2-5
d_call: NA
v_call: TRBV5-1
cdr3_nt: TGCGCCAGCAGCTCCGGCAGCCAACAAGAGACCCAGTACTTC
cdr3_aa: CASSSGSQQETQYF

clone_size: NA
j_call: TRBJ2-1
d_call: NA
v_call: TRBV6-5
cdr3_nt: TGTGCCAGCAGTTACCGGGACGGGCCCAATGAGCAGTTCTTC
cdr3_aa: CASSYRDGPNEQFF

clone_size: few
j_call: TRBJ2-1
d_call: TRBD2
v_call: TRBV29-1
cdr3_nt: TGCAGCGTTGTCATAGGACTAGCTTGGCTGGAGCAGTTCTTC
cdr3_aa: CSVVIGLAWLEQFF

clone_size: NA
j_call: TRBJ2-7
d_call: TRBD2
v_call: TRBV20-1
cdr3_nt: TGCAGTGCTCCAACTAGCGGGAGTTTGGCGATCGAGCAGTACTTC
cdr3_aa: CSAPTSGSLAIEQYF

clone_size: NA
j_call: TRBJ1-1
d_call: NA
v_call: TRBV20-1
cdr3_nt: TGCAGTGACAGAGGGCCCGAACCCCGCTGGAACCGGTGGAACACTGAAGCTTTCTTT
cdr3_aa: CSDRGPEPRWNRWNTEAFF

clone_size: NA
j_call: TRBJ2-4
d_call: NA
v_call: TRBV20-1
cdr3_nt: TGCAGTGCGAGGGGGGACGGCATTCAGTACTTC
cdr3_aa: CSARGDGIQYF

clone_size: few
j_call: TRBJ2-5
d_call: NA
v_call: TRBV24-1
cdr3_nt: TGTGCCACCAGTGATTTAGGTCCGGGCGGAGAGACCCAGTACTTC
cdr3_aa: CATSDLGPGGETQYF

clone_size: NA
j_call: TRBJ2-7
d_call: NA
v_call: TRBV10-2
cdr3_nt: TGCGCCAGTCGGGACCCGAGGAACGAGCAGTACTTC
cdr3_aa: CASRDPRNEQYF

clone_size: NA
j_call: TRBJ1-5
d_call: NA
v_call: TRBV7-2
cdr3_nt: TGTGCCAGCAGCTTCCGCGGGGGTAGAAGCAATCAGCCCCAGCATTTT
cdr3_aa: CASSFRGGRSNQPQHF

clone_size: NA
j_call: TRBJ2-5
d_call: TRBD1
v_call: TRBV5-1
cdr3_nt: TGCGCCAGCAGCTCCCGGGACAGGGTAGAGACCCAGTACTTC
cdr3_aa: CASSSRDRVETQYF

clone_size: NA
j_call: TRBJ2-3
d_call: NA
v_call: TRBV7-8
cdr3_nt: TGTGCCAGCAGCTTAGCGAGGGCCAGGGCGACAGATACGCAGTATTTT
cdr3_aa: CASSLARARATDTQYF

clone_size: NA
j_call: TRBJ1-1
d_call: TRBD1
v_call: TRBV6-5
cdr3_nt: TGTGCCAGCAGTTTTCTTTTCAGACAGGGGTATGGAGACACTGAAGCTTTCTTT
cdr3_aa: CASSFLFRQGYGDTEAFF

clone_size: NA
j_call: TRBJ2-3
d_call: TRBD1
v_call: TRBV5-6
cdr3_nt: TGTGCCAGCAGCTTGGTGGCCCCCGGGACAGGGTTGAAGGATACGCAGTATTTT
cdr3_aa: CASSLVAPGTGLKDTQYF

clone_size: few
j_call: TRBJ1-2
d_call: NA
v_call: TRBV25-1
cdr3_nt: TGTGCCAGCAGTGATACAGGGCGCTATGGCTACACCTTC
cdr3_aa: CASSDTGRYGYTF

clone_size: NA
j_call: TRBJ2-5
d_call: NA
v_call: TRBV12-3/TRBV12-4
cdr3_nt: TGTGCCAGCAGTCCGCCATGGGCGGGAGAGACCCAGTACTTC
cdr3_aa: CASSPPWAGETQYF

clone_size: once
j_call: TRBJ2-1
d_call: NA
v_call: TRBV7-9
cdr3_nt: TGTGCCAGCAGCACAAGGGACTGGCGTGAGCAGTTCTTC
cdr3_aa: CASSTRDWREQFF

clone_size: NA
j_call: TRBJ2-1
d_call: TRBD2
v_call: TRBV7-9
cdr3_nt: TGTGCCAGCAGCACAGCGGGGGCTACTAACAATGAGCAGTTCTTC
cdr3_aa: CASSTAGATNNEQFF

clone_size: NA
j_call: TRBJ1-3
d_call: TRBD1
v_call: TRBV7-6
cdr3_nt: TGTGCCAGCAGCCCACCGGGACAGGGCCACTCTGGAAACACCATATATTTT
cdr3_aa: CASSPPGQGHSGNTIYF

clone_size: once
j_call: TRBJ1-1
d_call: NA
v_call: TRBV4-1
cdr3_nt: TGCGCCAGCAGCCAAGATGGGTCGGGGAGGAACACTGAAGCTTTCTTT
cdr3_aa: CASSQDGSGRNTEAFF

clone_size: NA
j_call: TRBJ2-3
d_call: TRBD2
v_call: TRBV7-6
cdr3_nt: TGTGCCAGCAGCCAAGGACTAGCGGGGGGACTGGCAGATACGCAGTATTTT
cdr3_aa: CASSQGLAGGLADTQYF

clone_size: NA
j_call: TRBJ2-7
d_call: NA
v_call: TRBV27
cdr3_nt: TGTGCCAGCAGTTTAAAAAGGGTAGGCACCATGGGAAGGGAGCAGTACTTC
cdr3_aa: CASSLKRVGTMGREQYF

clone_size: few
j_call: TRBJ2-7
d_call: TRBD1
v_call: TRBV5-1
cdr3_nt: TGCGCCAGCAGCTGGACCACAGGGGCGGATAGCTACGAGCAGTACTTC
cdr3_aa: CASSWTTGADSYEQYF

clone_size: few
j_call: TRBJ2-4
d_call: NA
v_call: TRBV20-1
cdr3_nt: TGCAGTGCTATAGTTGCTGAGGAGCTAGCCAAAAACATTCAGTACTTC
cdr3_aa: CSAIVAEELAKNIQYF

clone_size: NA
j_call: TRBJ2-1
d_call: TRBD2
v_call: TRBV29-1
cdr3_nt: TGCAGCGGGAGGGCTGGACTAGCGGGGCTAAGCTCCTACAATGAGCAGTTCTTC
cdr3_aa: CSGRAGLAGLSSYNEQFF

clone_size: NA
j_call: TRBJ2-7
d_call: NA
v_call: TRBV5-1
cdr3_nt: TGCGCCAGCAGCCCGGACAGCTTCACCTACGAGCAGTACTTC
cdr3_aa: CASSPDSFTYEQYF

clone_size: NA
j_call: TRBJ2-5
d_call: NA
v_call: TRBV7-3
cdr3_nt: TGTGCCAGCAGCTTAACGAATCAAGAGACCCAGTACTTC
cdr3_aa: CASSLTNQETQYF

clone_size: NA
j_call: TRBJ1-1
d_call: NA
v_call: TRBV12-3/TRBV12-4
cdr3_nt: TGTGCCAGCAGGGTCAGGGGAGGGGGCACTGAAGCTTTCTTT
cdr3_aa: CASRVRGGGTEAFF

clone_size: NA
j_call: TRBJ1-5
d_call: NA
v_call: TRBV15
cdr3_nt: TGTGCCACCAGCCCGGCCCCAAAGGACCAGCCCCAGCATTTT
cdr3_aa: CATSPAPKDQPQHF

clone_size: NA
j_call: TRBJ2-1
d_call: NA
v_call: TRBV7-3
cdr3_nt: TGTGCCAGCAGCTTGGGGGCGGCTAGCGGCAATGAGCAGTTCTTC
cdr3_aa: CASSLGAASGNEQFF

clone_size: NA
j_call: TRBJ2-4
d_call: NA
v_call: TRBV4-1
cdr3_nt: TGCGCCAGCAGCCAAGATAGTTCAGGAGTTTTGGCCAAAAACATTCAGTACTTC
cdr3_aa: CASSQDSSGVLAKNIQYF

clone_size: NA
j_call: TRBJ2-3
d_call: NA
v_call: TRBV10-3
cdr3_nt: TGTGCCATCAGTGATCAAGGAGGCTCTAGCACAGATACGCAGTATTTT
cdr3_aa: CAISDQGGSSTDTQYF

clone_size: NA
j_call: TRBJ2-7
d_call: NA
v_call: TRBV5-1
cdr3_nt: TGCGCCAGCAGGGTAAATCAGGGTTCCTACGAGCAGTACTTC
cdr3_aa: CASRVNQGSYEQYF

clone_size: NA
j_call: TRBJ2-1
d_call: NA
v_call: TRBV6-5
cdr3_nt: TGTGCCAGCAGTACAGGGTCTCCCTACAATGAGCAGTTCTTC
cdr3_aa: CASSTGSPYNEQFF

clone_size: many
j_call: TRBJ1-1
d_call: NA
v_call: TRBV6-4
cdr3_nt: TGTGCCAGCAGTGACCGGGACAACACTGAAGCTTTCTTT
cdr3_aa: CASSDRDNTEAFF

clone_size: NA
j_call: TRBJ2-3
d_call: NA
v_call: TRBV5-5
cdr3_nt: TGTGCCAGCAGCTTCGAGGGTAACACAGATACGCAGTATTTT
cdr3_aa: CASSFEGNTDTQYF

clone_size: NA
j_call: TRBJ2-1
d_call: TRBD2
v_call: TRBV7-9
cdr3_nt: TGTGCCAGCAGCTCACTAGCGGCCCAAGATTCATCCCACAATGAGCAGTTCTTC
cdr3_aa: CASSSLAAQDSSHNEQFF